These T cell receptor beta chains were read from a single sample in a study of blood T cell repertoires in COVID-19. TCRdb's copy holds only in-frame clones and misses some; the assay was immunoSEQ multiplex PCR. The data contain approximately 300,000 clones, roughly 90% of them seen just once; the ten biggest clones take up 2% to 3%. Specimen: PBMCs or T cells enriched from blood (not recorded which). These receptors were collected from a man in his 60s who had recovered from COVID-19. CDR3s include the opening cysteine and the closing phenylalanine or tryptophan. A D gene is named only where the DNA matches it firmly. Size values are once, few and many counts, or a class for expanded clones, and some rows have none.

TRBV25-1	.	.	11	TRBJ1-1	TGTGCCAGCAGGAAGCGGAGAGAAGCTTTCTTT	CASRKRREAFF
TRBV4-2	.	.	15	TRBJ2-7	TGTGCCAGCAGCCAAGAAGGGGATAGCTCCTACGAGCAGTACTTC	CASSQEGDSSYEQYF
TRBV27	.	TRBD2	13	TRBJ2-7	TGTGCCAGTTCCACTAGCGGATCCTACGAGCAGTACTTC	CASSTSGSYEQYF
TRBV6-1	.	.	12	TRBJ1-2	TGTGCCAGCAGTGACAGGTTGTATGGCTACACCTTC	CASSDRLYGYTF
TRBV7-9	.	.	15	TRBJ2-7	TGTGCCAGCACCTGGGACGGGAGTGACTCCTACGAGCAGTACTTC	CASTWDGSDSYEQYF
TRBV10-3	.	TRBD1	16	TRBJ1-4	TGTGCCAGCGGGGCGGGACAGGCCTCAACTAATGAAAAACTGTTTTTT	CASGAGQASTNEKLFF
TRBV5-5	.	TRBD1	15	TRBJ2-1	TGTGCCAGCAGCTTGTCGGGACAGGGGTCAAATGAGCAGTTCTTC	CASSLSGQGSNEQFF
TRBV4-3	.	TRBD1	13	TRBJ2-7	TGCGCCAGCAGCCAGGGACAGGGGGACGAGCAGTACTTC	CASSQGQGDEQYF
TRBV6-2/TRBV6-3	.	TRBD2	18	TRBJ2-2	TGTGCCAGCAGCCGACTAGCGGGGGGATTCCCAAACACCGGGGAGCTGTTTTTT	CASSRLAGGFPNTGELFF
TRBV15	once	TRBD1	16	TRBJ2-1	TGTGCCACCAGCGCGGACCGGGACAGCTCCTACAATGAGCAGTTCTTC	CATSADRDSSYNEQFF
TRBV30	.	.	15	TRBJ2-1	TGTGCCTGGAGTGAAAGGGGAATACTTAACAATGAGCAGTTCTTC	CAWSERGILNNEQFF
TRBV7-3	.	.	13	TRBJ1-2	TGTGCCAGCAGCTTAACGGCAGGTTATGGCTACACCTTC	CASSLTAGYGYTF
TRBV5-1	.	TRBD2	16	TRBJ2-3	TGCGCCAGCAGCTCTTTTAGCGGGGTGAGCACAGATACGCAGTATTTT	CASSSFSGVSTDTQYF